This TCR beta chain was sequenced in a study of Graves' ophthalmopathy and Graves' hyperthyroidism. Study results and limitations: Detected in blood as well were most expanded thyroid clonotypes with frequency above 0.001. Sensitivity reached 55% to 71% and specificity around 76% when the model predicted ophthalmopathy progression.

Amplification targeted the TCR beta CDR3 regions, with RNA transcripts as the source material. First-round RT-PCR with HTBI primers preceded a second-round multiplex PCR. TCRdb called the multiplex PCR reads again in MiXCR, with one record for every CDR3 protein. Among about 740,000 distinct CDR3 sequences listed, 40% were seen once. As diagnostic evidence, clinical symptoms, serum thyroxine, TRAb, thyroid ultrasound and orbital computed tomography were relied upon. V was cut by 5 bases and J by 1 base, with 11 bases left in between. The CDR3 covers 13 residues. Germline CDR1 and CDR2: SQVTM and ANQGSEA. A remark on this clonotype: What it binds is not known.

Specimen: peripheral blood. V and J are TRBV29-1 and TRBJ1-1; perhaps TRBD1 as D (5 bases). The clonotype comes from an adult man with Graves' ophthalmopathy. CDR3 sequence reads: CSVSGGGNTEAFF. CDR3 DNA: TGCAGCGTTTCGGGGGGGGGGAACACTGAAGCTTTCTTT.